This is a list of T cell receptor beta chains from one sample in a study of T cells expressing NK-cell markers. From the 5' RACE reads, TCRdb lists one entry per CDR3 protein and no DNA. Reported are about 390,000 distinct CDR3 sequences; the ten largest clones contain around 11%. The sample consisted of blood T cells: a sorted CD56 or NKG2C T cell subset, CD4+ or CD8+ T cells, or bulk PBMC T cells (not recorded which). Receptors were obtained from a woman between 45 and 60 years old in good health. Both conserved end residues are part of each CDR3. The order of the fields is J gene, V gene, CDR3 protein.

j_call: TRBJ2-7
v_call: TRBV24-1
cdr3_aa: CATSDADPLSYEQYF

j_call: TRBJ2-1
v_call: TRBV27
cdr3_aa: CASSSWTSGRINEQFF

j_call: TRBJ1-4
v_call: TRBV29-1
cdr3_aa: CSVSGRLNEKLFF

j_call: TRBJ2-1
v_call: TRBV5-1
cdr3_aa: CASKEVLRGSSWNEQFF

j_call: TRBJ1-1
v_call: TRBV5-1
cdr3_aa: CASSFRDRGLGNTEAFF

j_call: TRBJ2-7
v_call: TRBV21-1
cdr3_aa: CASGGGLGFGEQYF

j_call: TRBJ2-1
v_call: TRBV29-1
cdr3_aa: CSVERAGDEQFF

j_call: TRBJ2-1
v_call: TRBV2
cdr3_aa: CASSEGRISINEQFF

j_call: TRBJ2-6
v_call: TRBV7-9
cdr3_aa: CASSSRGHPSSGANVLTF

j_call: TRBJ2-7
v_call: TRBV15
cdr3_aa: CATSRSDGGYEQYF

j_call: TRBJ2-3
v_call: TRBV11-2
cdr3_aa: CASSLVGGAVEATQYF

j_call: TRBJ2-7
v_call: TRBV20-1
cdr3_aa: CSARDPTSGRRYEQYF

j_call: TRBJ2-1
v_call: TRBV2
cdr3_aa: CASIWTSGANEQFF

j_call: TRBJ2-7
v_call: TRBV2
cdr3_aa: CASNNRDYEQYF

j_call: TRBJ1-2
v_call: TRBV27
cdr3_aa: CASSPAEGGYGYTF

j_call: TRBJ1-5
v_call: TRBV20-1
cdr3_aa: CSALPREGYSNQPQHF

j_call: TRBJ2-3
v_call: TRBV12-3/TRBV12-4
cdr3_aa: CASSTVRSLTQYF

j_call: TRBJ1-5
v_call: TRBV5-1
cdr3_aa: CASSTSLGGRPQHF

j_call: TRBJ2-1
v_call: TRBV12-3/TRBV12-4
cdr3_aa: CASSPPSGSVGSYNEQFF

j_call: TRBJ2-1
v_call: TRBV6-6
cdr3_aa: CASNPRGSRGLGYNEQFF

j_call: TRBJ2-3
v_call: TRBV7-9
cdr3_aa: CASSPRTLRAPDTQYF

j_call: TRBJ2-3
v_call: TRBV7-9
cdr3_aa: CASSPETRDTQYF

j_call: TRBJ1-1
v_call: TRBV3-1
cdr3_aa: CASSQEVTVNTEAFF

j_call: TRBJ1-1
v_call: TRBV6-6
cdr3_aa: CASRTGGHAEAFF

j_call: TRBJ2-1
v_call: TRBV7-9
cdr3_aa: CASSPWTSVNEQFF

j_call: TRBJ2-1
v_call: TRBV3-1
cdr3_aa: CASSAWTSLNEQFF

j_call: TRBJ1-2
v_call: TRBV4-1
cdr3_aa: CASSRRGQGKGYTF

j_call: TRBJ1-1
v_call: TRBV5-1
cdr3_aa: CASSAPSPSEAFF

j_call: TRBJ2-3
v_call: TRBV20-1
cdr3_aa: CSHFKTDTQYF

j_call: TRBJ2-1
v_call: TRBV27
cdr3_aa: CASSPRYDEQFF

j_call: TRBJ2-1
v_call: TRBV5-1
cdr3_aa: CASSVMTDYNEQFF

j_call: TRBJ2-2
v_call: TRBV5-6
cdr3_aa: CASSYDRAGELFF

j_call: TRBJ2-2
v_call: TRBV5-1
cdr3_aa: CASSSVSPSGRFLTGELFF

j_call: TRBJ2-2
v_call: TRBV5-1
cdr3_aa: CASSLGTTLPNTGELFF

j_call: TRBJ1-6
v_call: TRBV7-2
cdr3_aa: CASSLSLSYNSPLHF

j_call: TRBJ1-1
v_call: TRBV19
cdr3_aa: CASSWTGGRTEAFF

j_call: TRBJ2-5
v_call: TRBV13
cdr3_aa: CASSPTAIQETQYF

j_call: TRBJ2-5
v_call: TRBV12-3/TRBV12-4
cdr3_aa: CASSQTRWETQYF

j_call: TRBJ2-7
v_call: TRBV12-3/TRBV12-4
cdr3_aa: CASTRTSGSYEQYF

j_call: TRBJ1-1
v_call: TRBV6-5
cdr3_aa: CASRTRQGGEAFF